Listed below are T cell receptor beta chains from one sample, sequenced in a study of CD8 T cells in ankylosing spondylitis. Via MiXCR, TCRdb re-called the 5' RACE reads, giving one row per CDR3 protein. Of some 37,000 distinct CDR3 sequences listed, about an eighth are singletons. The material sequenced was synovial fluid, either unsorted or a sorted T cell fraction (not recorded which). The receptors here all came from a male donor with ankylosing spondylitis. CDR3s include the opening cysteine and the closing phenylalanine or tryptophan. The D gene is left open where the match is weak.

d_call	v_call	j_call	cdr3_aa
.	TRBV7-2	TRBJ1-1	CASSPRADTEAFF
.	TRBV20-1	TRBJ2-3	CSARWEGTDTQYF
TRBD1	TRBV13	TRBJ2-7	CASSLWTGTRGEQYF
.	TRBV7-8	TRBJ2-7	CASSLVGPGEQYF
.	TRBV5-5	TRBJ2-7	CASSLGTGEQYF
.	TRBV27	TRBJ2-5	CASSLGDETQYF
TRBD2	TRBV9	TRBJ2-7	CASSAGGAAYEQYF
TRBD2	TRBV7-9	TRBJ2-7	CASSPWTSGPTYKQYF
.	TRBV7-8	TRBJ1-1	CASSLGGSEAFF
.	TRBV7-9	TRBJ1-1	CASSLAGTEAFF
.	TRBV2	TRBJ2-1	CASLLFSGASEQFF
TRBD1	TRBV6-1	TRBJ2-5	CASSEKTGGLETQYF
.	TRBV5-1	TRBJ2-7	CASSLIRTSYEQYF
.	TRBV28	TRBJ2-5	CASSEDGFQETQYF
.	TRBV6-2/TRBV6-3	TRBJ2-1	CASSYRRGLAVLSSYNEQFF
.	TRBV21-1	TRBJ2-7	CASSKWAGVPYEQYF
TRBD2	TRBV4-3	TRBJ2-1	CASSQDSGRGGNNEQFF
.	TRBV5-4	TRBJ2-7	CASSLYGGGHEQYF
TRBD1	TRBV2	TRBJ1-2	CASSDWTGKIGYTF
.	TRBV28	TRBJ2-4	CASSPPTWGRGKNIQYF
.	TRBV28	TRBJ1-6	CASSPPLTGASPLHF
TRBD2	TRBV27	TRBJ2-7	CASCPSGRFHEQYF
.	TRBV7-9	TRBJ2-1	CASSLALAGSYNEQFF
TRBD1	TRBV4-3	TRBJ2-7	CASSLIMTGVIPYEQYF
.	TRBV4-2	TRBJ2-7	CASSQGMSPGDEQYF
.	TRBV11-3	TRBJ2-2	CASSFGATNTGELFF
.	TRBV12-3/TRBV12-4	TRBJ2-5	CASSLLSGVWGAETQYF
TRBD2	TRBV5-1	TRBJ2-3	CASSLGSTSGGADTQYF
TRBD2	TRBV4-3	TRBJ2-1	CASSLGTRGVDEQFF
TRBD1	TRBV5-6	TRBJ2-7	CASSFWGQGYYEQYF
TRBD1	TRBV29-1	TRBJ2-7	CSVGARDRTHEQYF
TRBD2	TRBV6-1	TRBJ2-3	CAAGLAGTDTQYF
.	TRBV7-9	TRBJ1-6	CASRVARSNSPLHF
TRBD2	TRBV6-4	TRBJ2-2	CASSETSGANTGELFF
.	TRBV7-6	TRBJ2-7	CASSETGYEQYF
.	TRBV27	TRBJ2-5	CASSLIRGQETQYF
TRBD1	TRBV6-2/TRBV6-3	TRBJ1-1	CASSTRTGAPEAFF